This TCR beta chain emerged from a study of blood T cell repertoires in COVID-19. Across the whole study: Italy, Spain and the United States were the sources of the convalescent and acute COVID-19 samples. T cells, B-cell-depleted T cells, or PBMCs supplied cDNA or gDNA.

In the original analysis: Reference gene primer amplification gave estimated nucleated cell counts. TCRdb keeps only in-frame clones here, not all; method: immunoSEQ multiplex PCR. D and trimming were read from the DNA, whereas the V and J calls and clone size are those reported in that table. This table has tens of thousands of clones, roughly 90% appearing once. V shed 6 bases, J shed 5 bases, and the junction held 9 bases outside the gene matches. CDR1 is MNHEY and CDR2 is SVGAGI in the germline V gene. The CDR3 consists of 14 residues. The chain has TRBV6-5 and TRBJ1-2, with 7 bases aligning to TRBD1. The receptor was derived from a human donor with active COVID-19. The donor label of this sample is uncertain. The specimen sequenced was peripheral blood. The CDR3 nucleotides are TGTGCCAGCAGCCGGGCAGGGGGAGCTTATGGCTACACCTTC. This translates into CASSRAGGAYGYTF.